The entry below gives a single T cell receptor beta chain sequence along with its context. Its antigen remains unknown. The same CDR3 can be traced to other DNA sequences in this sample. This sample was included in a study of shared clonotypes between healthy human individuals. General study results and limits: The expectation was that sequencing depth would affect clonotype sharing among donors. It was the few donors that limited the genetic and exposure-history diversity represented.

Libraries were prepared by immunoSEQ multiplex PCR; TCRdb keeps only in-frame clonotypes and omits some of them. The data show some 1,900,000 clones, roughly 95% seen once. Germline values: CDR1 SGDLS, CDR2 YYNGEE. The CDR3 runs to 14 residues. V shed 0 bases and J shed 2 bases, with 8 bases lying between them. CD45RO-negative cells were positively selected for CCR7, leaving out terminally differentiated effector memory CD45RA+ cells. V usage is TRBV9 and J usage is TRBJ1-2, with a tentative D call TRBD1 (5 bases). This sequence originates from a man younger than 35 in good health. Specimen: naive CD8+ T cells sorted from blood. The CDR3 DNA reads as TGTGCCAGCAGCGTAGGGGGCGGGAACTATGGCTACACCTTC. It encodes CASSVGGGNYGYTF.